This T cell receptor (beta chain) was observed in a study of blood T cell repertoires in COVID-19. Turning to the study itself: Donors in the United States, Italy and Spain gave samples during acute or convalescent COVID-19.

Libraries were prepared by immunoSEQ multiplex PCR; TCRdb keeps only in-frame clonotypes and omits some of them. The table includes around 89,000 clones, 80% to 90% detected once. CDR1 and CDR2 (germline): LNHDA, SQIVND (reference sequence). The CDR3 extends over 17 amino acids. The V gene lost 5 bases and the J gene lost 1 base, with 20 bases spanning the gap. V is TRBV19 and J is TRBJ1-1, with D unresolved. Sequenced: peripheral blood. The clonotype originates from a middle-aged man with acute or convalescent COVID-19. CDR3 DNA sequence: TGTGCCAGTAGTCTCAAATATTCCGGGATATCGAACACTGAAGCTTTCTTT. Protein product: CASSLKYSGISNTEAFF.